A selection of T cell receptor beta chains follows, all from one sample in a study of blood T cells in healthy people across ages. TCRdb reprocessed the 5' RACE reads via MiXCR and lists one record per CDR3 protein. The data hold 1 million to 1.2 million distinct CDR3 sequences, with around two fifths observed a single time. The material sequenced was blood. The receptor set was obtained from a man between 18 and 35 years old in good health. The CDR3 runs from the conserved cysteine through the conserved F or W.

>TRBV7-9|TRBJ1-5
CASSPGTGQWNQPQHF
>TRBV15|TRBJ2-7
CATSTGQGYEQYF
>TRBV29-1|TRBJ1-4
CSVRDGLLFF
>TRBV28|TRBJ2-7
CASSPPFGGKSYEQYF
>TRBV5-6|-
CASSHLGGSYNEQYF
>TRBV4-2|TRBJ2-3
CASSHSLEGTADTQYF
>TRBV6-2/TRBV6-3|TRBJ2-7
CASRTGPDKFYEQYF
>TRBV7-2|TRBJ2-2
CASSLAGTEVPWNTGELFF
>TRBV7-2|TRBJ2-5
CASSLGGRLAAETQYF
>TRBV4-1|TRBJ1-5
CASSRAMGQGGGEAPFSNQPQHF
>TRBV12-5|TRBJ2-1
CASGFETVSYNEQFF
>TRBV7-2|TRBJ1-6
CASSLGESPLHF
>TRBV27|TRBJ2-5
CASRAGERRYF
>TRBV4-3|TRBJ2-2
CAGSQDRLTNTGELFF
>TRBV5-1|TRBJ1-2
CASSLGTGPDYGYTF
>TRBV7-2|TRBJ1-5
CASSLTFNSGQPQHF
>TRBV20-1|TRBJ2-7
CSALRTSGGLLKGYEQYF
>TRBV6-5|-
CASSYVQGRDEQYF
>TRBV6-5|TRBJ2-5
CASSLGLAGGREQYF
>TRBV6-2/TRBV6-3|TRBJ2-1
CASSDRLAGTNEQFF
>TRBV29-1|TRBJ2-5
CSVARTGRETQYF
>TRBV7-2|TRBJ2-7
CASSLLAGGAYEQYF
>TRBV21-1|TRBJ1-2
CASSSYRGQHYGYTF
>TRBV20-1|TRBJ1-1
CSAVDTSTEAFF
>TRBV11-1|TRBJ2-1
CASRQKRESSYNEQFF
>TRBV4-3|TRBJ2-1
CASSQDRASVYNEQFF
>TRBV6-1|TRBJ2-6
CASQGTGGSHSGANVPTF
>TRBV5-1|TRBJ2-5
CASSLNTGGAETQYF
>TRBV7-2|TRBJ1-1
CASSIDRANTEAFF
>TRBV7-2|TRBJ2-3
CASSSHLAGRTSTDTQYF
>TRBV5-1|TRBJ2-5
CASSIGQGGETQYF
>TRBV5-1|TRBJ2-1
CVSSPVDRYSYNEQFF
>TRBV6-5|TRBJ2-7
CASSGASGEQYF
>TRBV10-3|-
CAISESGGHGETQYF
>TRBV3-1|-
CTSSQDWSSGEQYF
>TRBV2|TRBJ2-1
CASSRTGDRNEQFF
>TRBV10-3|TRBJ2-1
CAISESAGLGETQFF
>TRBV4-2|TRBJ1-1
CASSQDLQGPVSTEAFF
>TRBV6-5|TRBJ1-2
CASSGDRANYGYTF
>TRBV6-2/TRBV6-3|TRBJ2-5
CTSSKRETQYF
>TRBV10-3|TRBJ2-1
CAISRRVEREGVDNEQFF
>TRBV6-1|-
CASRAGEGTDYNEQYF
>TRBV9|TRBJ1-1
CASSPRDHKEAFF
>TRBV7-2|TRBJ2-3
CASSQMAGNTDTQYF
>TRBV7-9|TRBJ2-1
CASSFATSGRSYNEQFF
>TRBV29-1|TRBJ1-6
CSVTEGTNSPLHF
>TRBV18|TRBJ2-1
CASSRKTSGANNEQFF
>TRBV2|TRBJ1-6
CASSKDTISPLHF
>TRBV5-4|TRBJ2-5
CASSRGTARGETQYF
>TRBV5-5|TRBJ1-1
CASSLAAGVMNTEAFF
>TRBV11-2|TRBJ1-4
CASSSTGTVNEKLSF
>TRBV4-2|TRBJ1-2
CASSQEGQTLAGYTF